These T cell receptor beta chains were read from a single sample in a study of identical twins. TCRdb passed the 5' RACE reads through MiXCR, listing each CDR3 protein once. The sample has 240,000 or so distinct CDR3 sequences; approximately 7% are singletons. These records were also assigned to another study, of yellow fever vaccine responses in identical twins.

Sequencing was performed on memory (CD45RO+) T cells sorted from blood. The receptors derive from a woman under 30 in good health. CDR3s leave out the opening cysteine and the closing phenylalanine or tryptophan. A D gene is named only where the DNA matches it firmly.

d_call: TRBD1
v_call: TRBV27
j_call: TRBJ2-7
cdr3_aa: ASSTRTGETYEQY

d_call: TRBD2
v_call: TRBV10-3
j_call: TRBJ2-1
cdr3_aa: AISDLGGGTYNEQF

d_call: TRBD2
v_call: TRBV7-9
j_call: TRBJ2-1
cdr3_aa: ASSFSAGGLRQEEQF

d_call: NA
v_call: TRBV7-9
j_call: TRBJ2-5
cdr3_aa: ASSPRSGGNQETQY

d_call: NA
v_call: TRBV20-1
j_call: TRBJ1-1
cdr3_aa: SATYQNTEAF

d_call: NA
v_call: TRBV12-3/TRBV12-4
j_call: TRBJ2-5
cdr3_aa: ASSFGTMSGFQETQY

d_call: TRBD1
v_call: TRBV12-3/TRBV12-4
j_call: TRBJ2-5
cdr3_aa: ASSLRTGGLFGETQY

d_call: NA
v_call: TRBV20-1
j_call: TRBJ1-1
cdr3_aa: SARGQLNTEAF

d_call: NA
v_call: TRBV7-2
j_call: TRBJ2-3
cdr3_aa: ASSLSRRADTQY

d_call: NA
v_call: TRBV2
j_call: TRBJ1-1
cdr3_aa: ASLRGGNTEAF

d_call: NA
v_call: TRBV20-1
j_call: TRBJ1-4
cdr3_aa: SASPWGPNEKLF

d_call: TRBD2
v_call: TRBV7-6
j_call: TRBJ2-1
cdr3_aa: ASSSTSGPTYNEQF

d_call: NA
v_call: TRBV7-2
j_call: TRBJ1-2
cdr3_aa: ASSLARYGYT

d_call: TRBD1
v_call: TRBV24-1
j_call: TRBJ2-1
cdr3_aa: ATSDRTGGNGNEQF

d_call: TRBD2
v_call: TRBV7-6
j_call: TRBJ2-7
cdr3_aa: ASSPLSGGYEQY

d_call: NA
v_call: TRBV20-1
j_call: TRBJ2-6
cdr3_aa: SAWRAGANVLT

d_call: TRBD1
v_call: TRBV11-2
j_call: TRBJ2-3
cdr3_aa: ASSLGRGPDTQY

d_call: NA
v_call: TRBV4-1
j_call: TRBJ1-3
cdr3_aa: ASSQGRGGNTIY

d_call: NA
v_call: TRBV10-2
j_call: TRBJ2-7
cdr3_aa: ASSGQSYEQY

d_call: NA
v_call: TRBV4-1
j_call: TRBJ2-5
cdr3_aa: ASSRFRENQETQY

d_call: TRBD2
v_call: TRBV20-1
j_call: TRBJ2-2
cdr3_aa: SARFERGKSTGELF

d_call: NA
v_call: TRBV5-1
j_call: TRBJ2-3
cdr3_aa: ASSLQGTDTQY

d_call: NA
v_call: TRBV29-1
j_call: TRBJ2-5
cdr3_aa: SVFGGVGETQY

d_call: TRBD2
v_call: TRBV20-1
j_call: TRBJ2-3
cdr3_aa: CAMSGRALVGDTQY

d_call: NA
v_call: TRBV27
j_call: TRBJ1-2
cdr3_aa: ASSLNRDIGGYT